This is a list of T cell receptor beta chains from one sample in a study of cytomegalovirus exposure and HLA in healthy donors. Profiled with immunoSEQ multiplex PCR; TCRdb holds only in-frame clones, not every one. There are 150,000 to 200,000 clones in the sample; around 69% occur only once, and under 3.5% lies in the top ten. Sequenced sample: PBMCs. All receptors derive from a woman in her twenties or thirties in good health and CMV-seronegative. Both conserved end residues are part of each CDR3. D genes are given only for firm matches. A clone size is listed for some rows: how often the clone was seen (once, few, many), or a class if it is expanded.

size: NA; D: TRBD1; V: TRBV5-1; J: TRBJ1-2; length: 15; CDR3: CASSSVTGGVYGYTF; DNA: TGCGCCAGCAGCTCTGTGACAGGGGGCGTCTATGGCTACACCTTC
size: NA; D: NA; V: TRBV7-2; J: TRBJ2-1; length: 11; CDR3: CASSYINEQFF; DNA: TGTGCCAGCAGTTATATCAATGAGCAGTTCTTC
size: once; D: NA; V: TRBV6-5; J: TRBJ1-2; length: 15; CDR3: CASSYSPSGVDGYTF; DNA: TGTGCCAGCAGTTACTCGCCCAGCGGGGTGGATGGCTACACCTTC
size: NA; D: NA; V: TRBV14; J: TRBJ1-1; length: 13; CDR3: CASAETVSAEAFF; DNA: TGTGCCAGCGCCGAGACAGTCTCCGCTGAAGCTTTCTTT
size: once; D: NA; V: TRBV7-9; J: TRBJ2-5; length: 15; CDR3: CASSLALGEQETQYF; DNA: TGTGCCAGCAGCTTAGCGCTTGGAGAACAAGAGACCCAGTACTTC
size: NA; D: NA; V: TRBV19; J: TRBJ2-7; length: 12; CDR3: CASTPGGYEQYF; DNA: TGTGCCAGTACCCCCGGAGGCTACGAGCAGTACTTC
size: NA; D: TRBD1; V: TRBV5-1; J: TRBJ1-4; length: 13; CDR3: CASRMGTDEKLFF; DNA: TGCGCCAGCAGGATGGGGACAGATGAAAAACTGTTTTTT
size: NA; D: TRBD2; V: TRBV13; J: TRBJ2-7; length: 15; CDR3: CASSLGSSGGLGQYF; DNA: TGTGCCAGCAGCTTAGGTTCTAGCGGAGGTCTCGGGCAGTACTTC
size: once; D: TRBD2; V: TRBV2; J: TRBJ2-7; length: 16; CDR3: CASFYLADWGSYEQYF; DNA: TGTGCCAGCTTTTATCTAGCGGACTGGGGTTCCTACGAGCAGTACTTC
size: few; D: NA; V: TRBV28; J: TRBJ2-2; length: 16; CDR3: CASTTPAGPSTGELFF; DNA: TGTGCCAGCACTACCCCGGCGGGTCCTTCCACCGGGGAGCTGTTTTTT
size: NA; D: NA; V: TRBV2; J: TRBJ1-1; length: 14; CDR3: CASSQTGSETEAFF; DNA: TGTGCCAGCAGTCAAACCGGGTCCGAAACTGAAGCTTTCTTT
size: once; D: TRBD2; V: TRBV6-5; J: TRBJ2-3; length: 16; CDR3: CASSYRLAGPTDTQYF; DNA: TGTGCCAGCAGCTACAGACTAGCGGGACCCACAGATACGCAGTATTTT
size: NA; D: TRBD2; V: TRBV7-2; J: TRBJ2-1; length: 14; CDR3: CASSPRTSGNEQFF; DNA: TGTGCCAGCAGCCCACGGACTAGCGGCAATGAGCAGTTCTTC